The 7 T cell receptor beta chains in this list originate from one sample, sequenced in a study of T cells of healthy individuals. One entry per CDR3 protein, called by TCRdb with MiXCR from the 5' RACE reads. This sample has approximately 100,000 distinct CDR3 sequences, with 17% found just once. The receptors stem from a human donor in good health.

The CDR3 reads CASSIGASGHEQYF. CDR3 DNA sequence: TGTGCCAGTAGTATCGGGGCCTCAGGACACGAGCAGTACTTC. The genes are TRBV19 and TRBJ2-7; either TRBD1 or TRBD2 may supply D (5 bases each). In germline, CDR1 is LNHDA, CDR2 SQIVND (reference sequence). The CDR3 has 14 amino acids. V dropped 3 bases and J dropped 5 bases, with 14 bases sitting between them.

This clonotype occurred many times. This chain joins TRBV6-2 or TRBV6-3 and TRBJ1-5; maybe TRBD1 (5 bases). There are 16 residues in the CDR3. Trimming took off 7 bases at V and 1 base at J, with 17 bases between the two ends. The germline CDR1 and CDR2 sequences are MNHEY and SVGEGT. The DNA for the CDR3 is TGTGCCAGCACTCGGTTTGGCCGGGGGAGCAATCAGCCCCAGCATTTT. Its translation is CASTRFGRGSNQPQHF.

The count of this clonotype is one. A clone one base away is much larger, so this may be a read error. Because the CDR3 is missing its conserved closing phenylalanine or tryptophan, this is likely a read error. This chain connects TRBV12-3 or TRBV12-4 to TRBJ2-3; D might be TRBD2 (6 bases). The CDR3 is 12 amino acids. Trimming removed 5 bases at V and 7 bases at J, with 10 bases between. The CDR3: CASSGGINTQYS. CDR3 coding DNA: TGTGCCAGCAGTGGGGGGATTAATACGCAGTATTCT.

This clonotype was seen many times. V usage is TRBV5-4 and J usage is TRBJ1-2; D uncertain. There are 11 residues in the CDR3. The V gene's germline CDR1 is SGHNT and CDR2 YYREEE (reference sequence). Trimming stripped 2 bases from V and 7 bases from J, with 6 bases between. The CDR3 loop reads CASSFGFGYTF. DNA for the CDR3: TGTGCCAGCAGCTTTGGGTTTGGCTACACCTTC.

This clonotype was recorded a few times. The rearrangement joins TRBV10-3 to TRBJ2-2, with D uncertain. The V gene lost 5 bases and the J gene lost 6 bases, with 10 bases spanning the gap. The length of the CDR3 is 13 residues. Germline V gene data show CDR1 as ENHRY and CDR2 as SYGVKD. The CDR3 DNA follows: TGTGCCATCAGTTTAAACAGCCCCGGGGAGCTGTTTTTT. Amino acid sequence: CAISLNSPGELFF.

This clonotype has more than one count but fewer than ten. V gene TRBV28 combines with J gene TRBJ1-5; D is possibly TRBD1 (5 bases). This CDR3 spans 14 amino acids. V was shortened by 10 bases and J by 6 bases, with 19 bases between the two germline ends. CDR1 and CDR2 (germline): MDHEN, SYDVKM. The CDR3 sequence: CATLNPGGGQPQHF. The CDR3 DNA follows: TGTGCCACCCTTAACCCCGGGGGAGGTCAGCCCCAGCATTTT. The variable domain in full, completed from reference TRBV28 and TRBJ1-5, reads DVKVTQSSRYLVKRTGEKVFLECVQDMDHENMFWYRQDPGLGLRLIYFSYDVKMKEKGDIPEGYSVSREKKERFSLILESASTNQTSMYLCATLNPGGGQPQHFGDGTRLSIL.

The J gene is TRBJ1-1, the V gene TRBV29-1, with D maybe TRBD1 (5 bases). V lost 6 bases to trimming and J lost 0 bases, with 8 bases between them. CDR1 SQVTM and CDR2 ANQGSEA come from the germline V gene. This CDR3 contains 12 residues. The CDR3 protein is CSVDIMNTEAFF. The CDR3 DNA reads as TGCAGCGTGGACATAATGAACACTGAAGCTTTCTTT.